These 10 T cell receptor beta chains were sequenced from one sample in a study of blood T cells in healthy people across ages. The second PCR ran about 6 to 12 cycles with a sample-barcoded 5' primer and J-beta primers. TCRdb called the 5' RACE reads again in MiXCR, with one record for every CDR3 protein. The sample carries 1.2 million to 1.5 million distinct CDR3 sequences, approximately 59% recorded once. Sequencing was done on a sample of blood. The receptors were gathered from a man between 18 and 35 years old in good health.

This clonotype has more than one count but fewer than ten. CDR3 sequence reads: CASSATGGNTEAFF. CDR3 DNA: TGTGCCAGCAGCGCAACCGGGGGGAACACTGAAGCTTTCTTT. The chain joins TRBV9 to TRBJ1-1; tentatively, D is TRBD1 (5 bases). The V end was cut by 3 bases, the J end by 1 base, with 10 bases between. This CDR3 is built from 14 residues. Germline V gives CDR1 SGDLS, CDR2 YYNGEE.

This clonotype was counted a few times. This chain joins TRBV20-1 and TRBJ1-2; no clear D. CDR1 and CDR2 from the germline V gene are DFQATT and SNEGSKA (reference sequence). Deletions cut 2 bases from V and 0 bases from J, with 4 bases between. The CDR3 contains 12 residues. This CDR3 is CSARQANYGYTF. For the CDR3, the DNA is TGCAGTGCTAGACAGGCTAACTATGGCTACACCTTC.

This chain connects TRBV13 to TRBJ2-1, with D perhaps TRBD1 or TRBD2 (5 bases each). Germline CDR1 and CDR2: PRHDT and FYEKMQ (reference sequence). Trimming took off 6 bases at V and 4 bases at J, with 22 bases between the two ends. CDR3 size: 17 residues. The DNA for the CDR3 is TGTGCCAGCAGAAACAAAGGGATTTGGGGGATTTACAATGAGCAGTTCTTC. Protein sequence: CASRNKGIWGIYNEQFF.

This clonotype was detected only a few times. This chain links TRBV2 with TRBJ2-1, with 11 bases that match TRBD2. The CDR3 is 17 amino acids. Germline V CDR1 and CDR2: SNHLY, FYNNEI. Unmatched junction bases numbered 6, after V lost 5 bases and J lost 0 bases. CDR3 residues: CASSSTGLADSYNEQFF. The CDR3 DNA reads as TGTGCCAGCAGTTCCACGGGACTAGCGGACTCCTACAATGAGCAGTTCTTC.

The rearrangement uses TRBV5-1 and TRBJ2-1; possible D gene TRBD2, 5 bases. The CDR3 extends over 15 amino acids. Germline V lookup: CDR1 SGHRS, CDR2 YFSETQ. Trimming shortened V by 0 bases and J by 6 bases, and 13 bases separated the two germline ends. The CDR3 nucleotides read TGCGCCAGCAGCTTGGAACTAGGCGGACTCAATGAGCAGTTCTTC. Its protein product is CASSLELGGLNEQFF.

Only a few counts were recorded for this clonotype. This rearrangement joins TRBV28 to TRBJ2-3; a weak D match, TRBD1 (5 bases). V was pared by 4 bases and J by 6 bases, with 17 bases between. CDR3 length: 15 residues. Germline CDR1 and CDR2: MDHEN and SYDVKM. The CDR3 DNA sequence: TGTGCCAGCAGTTCACCCGCTGGGGCTGGGGATACGCAGTATTTT. Protein: CASSSPAGAGDTQYF. The full variable domain, with the rest looked up from reference TRBV28 and TRBJ2-3, is DVKVTQSSRYLVKRTGEKVFLECVQDMDHENMFWYRQDPGLGLRLIYFSYDVKMKEKGDIPEGYSVSREKKERFSLILESASTNQTSMYLCASSSPAGAGDTQYFGPGTRLTVL.

The chain combines TRBV29-1 with TRBJ2-1; D possibly corresponds to TRBD1 (7 bases). Germline V gives CDR1 SQVTM, CDR2 ANQGSEA. CDR3 length: 14 residues. V was trimmed by 7 bases and J by 4 bases, leaving 17 bases between them. For the CDR3, the DNA is TGCAGCGCTGACAGGGAGGACCGATACAATGAGCAGTTCTTC. It codes for CSADREDRYNEQFF.

V and J are TRBV2 and TRBJ2-1, with a weak D call TRBD1 (5 bases). Trimming took 2 bases from V and 9 from J, leaving 11 bases between them. The CDR3 is 13 residues long. The germline V gene has CDR1 SNHLY and CDR2 FYNNEI. The DNA of the CDR3 is TGTGCCAGCAGTGAAAACCAGGGTGGTGAGCAGTTCTTC. This sequence encodes CASSENQGGEQFF.

V is TRBV20-1 and J is TRBJ2-5; 9 bases line up with TRBD2. CDR3 size: 14 residues. V shed 5 bases and J 2 bases; nucleotides not matched to a gene: 6. The V gene's germline CDR1 is DFQATT and CDR2 SNEGSKA (reference sequence). CDR3 sequence reads: CSARSGSTQETQYF. In DNA, the CDR3 is TGCAGTGCTCGTAGCGGGAGTACACAAGAGACCCAGTACTTC.

Note on this clonotype: Being one base from a much bigger clone, this may be a read error. The genes are TRBV7-2 and TRBJ2-5; D remains ambiguous. The V gene lost 2 bases and the J gene lost 11 bases, with 15 bases spanning the gap. In germline, CDR1 is SGHTA, CDR2 FQGNSA. This CDR3 is 13 amino acids long. The CDR3 bases are TGTGCCAGCAGCTTACCCCCTAGGGATGAGCAGTACTTC. It yields the protein CASSLPPRDEQYF.